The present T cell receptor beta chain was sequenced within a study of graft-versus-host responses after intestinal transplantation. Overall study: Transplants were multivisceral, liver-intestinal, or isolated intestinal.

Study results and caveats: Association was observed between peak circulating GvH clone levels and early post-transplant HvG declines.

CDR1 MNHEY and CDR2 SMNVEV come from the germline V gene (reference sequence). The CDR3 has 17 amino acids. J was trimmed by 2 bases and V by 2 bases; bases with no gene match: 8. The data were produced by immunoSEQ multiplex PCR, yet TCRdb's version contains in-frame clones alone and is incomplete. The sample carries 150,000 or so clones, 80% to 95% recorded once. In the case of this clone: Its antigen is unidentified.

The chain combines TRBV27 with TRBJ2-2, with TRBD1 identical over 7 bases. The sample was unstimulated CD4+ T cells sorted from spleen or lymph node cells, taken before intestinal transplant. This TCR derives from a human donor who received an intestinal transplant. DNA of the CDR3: TGTGCCAGCAGTTTACTGTCCACAGGGGAAAACACCGGGGAGCTGTTTTTT. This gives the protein CASSLLSTGENTGELFF.